A single sample gave rise to the 11 T cell receptor beta chains below, sequenced in a study of monozygotic twins with inflammatory bowel disease (dated by TCRdb to between 2018 and 2020). The library was made by 5' RACE. TCRdb lists the instrument as Illumina HiSeq 2500. TCRdb reprocessed the reads and provides one entry for every CDR3 protein sequence; no DNA is given. The sample's table covers 300,000 to 450,000 distinct CDR3 sequences. Just over 2.5% of the sample is in the top ten clones. Sequenced: blood. These receptors all come from a human donor with ulcerative colitis or Crohn's disease, or a healthy co-twin of an affected twin (not recorded which).

The chain has TRBV7-2 and TRBJ2-1; TCRdb returns TRBD1, unconfirmable since there is no DNA. Germline lookup yields CDR1 SGHTA and CDR2 FQGNSA. The CDR3 sequence is 11 residues long. The chain's CDR3 is CASSLRGEQFF.

The V call is TRBV7-9, the J call TRBJ2-3. Germline V gene data show CDR1 as SEHNR and CDR2 as FQNEAQ (reference sequence). This CDR3 has 14 amino acids. CDR3 loop: CASSFDPQRNTQYF.

This sequence joins TRBV7-3 and TRBJ2-7; the TRBD1 assignment by TCRdb is unverifiable without DNA. This CDR3 is built from 15 residues. Germline V lookup: CDR1 SGHTA, CDR2 FQGTGA. This chain's CDR3 is CASGYQAGASYEQYF.

The chain couples TRBV11-1 to TRBJ2-7; TCRdb's D call of TRBD1 is untestable without DNA. The CDR3 contains 20 residues. CDR1 SGHAT and CDR2 FQDESV come from the germline V gene (reference sequence). CDR3 sequence reads: CASSLAPLGTGALRTYEQYF.

The chain combines TRBV5-1 with TRBJ2-2. CDR3 length: 16 residues. CDR1 is SGHRS, CDR2 YFSETQ, per germline. The CDR3 loop reads CASSFLTGMNTGELFF.

The chain employs TRBV20-1 and TRBJ2-1; there is no DNA to check the TCRdb D call of TRBD1. Germline CDR1 DFQATT, CDR2 SNEGSKA (reference sequence). The CDR3 covers 16 residues. The CDR3 here is CSARDMGGPTYNEQFF.

The chain is built from TRBV7-2 and TRBJ2-3; as DNA is missing, the TRBD2 call by TCRdb cannot be tested. Germline assignment: CDR1 SGHTA and CDR2 FQGNSA. The CDR3 contains 15 residues. CDR3 loop: CASSLFGLTTDTQYF.

V gene TRBV20-1 combines with J gene TRBJ1-6; TCRdb's D gene call, TRBD1, goes unchecked for lack of DNA. Germline lookup yields CDR1 DFQATT and CDR2 SNEGSKA (reference sequence). This CDR3 is 14 amino acids long. CDR3 region: CSAYRGSRNSPLHF.

The chain recombines TRBV4-3 with TRBJ1-2; TCRdb reports TRBD1, a call that lacks DNA to check it against. CDR1 is LGHNA and CDR2 is YSLEER in the germline V gene. The CDR3 has 14 residues. The CDR3 loop reads CASSQPGTGYGYTF.

The CDR3 sequence is CASTRALAVSYEQYF. This chain links TRBV2 with TRBJ2-7; TCRdb calls TRBD2, which cannot be checked without DNA. This CDR3 is 15 amino acids long. The germline V gene has CDR1 SNHLY and CDR2 FYNNEI.

V is TRBV6-2 or TRBV6-3 and J is TRBJ1-1; TCRdb reports TRBD1, a call that lacks DNA to check it against. Germline V gene lookup returns CDR1 MNHEY and CDR2 SVGEGT. The CDR3 sequence is 16 residues long. This chain's CDR3 is CASSQGLGQVNTEAFF.